The 21 T cell receptor beta chains presented below share a single source sample, sequenced in a study of cytomegalovirus exposure and HLA in healthy donors. PCR used 60 Vbeta primers and 13 Jbeta primers. Sequenced by immunoSEQ multiplex PCR; TCRdb stores in-frame clones only, minus some. The data show approximately 130,000 clones, over 70% seen once. Sequenced sample: PBMCs. All receptors derive from a woman in her thirties or forties in good health and CMV-seronegative.

The CDR3 here is CASSRESYAEAFF. CDR3 coding DNA: TGTGCCAGCTCGCGGGAAAGCTACGCTGAAGCTTTCTTT. The chain combines TRBV18 with TRBJ1-1; D is unresolved. The V gene lost 6 bases and the J gene lost 6 bases, with 14 bases spanning the gap. The germline gives CDR1 KGHSH, CDR2 LQKENI. CDR3 length equals 13 residues.

V usage is TRBV10-3 and J usage is TRBJ2-5; weak D call: TRBD2 (5 bases). Germline lookup yields CDR1 ENHRY and CDR2 SYGVKD. The CDR3 is 13 residues long. The V end was cut by 10 bases, the J end by 1 base, with 13 bases between. The CDR3 region is CATQSGSQETQYF. The DNA for the CDR3 is TGTGCCACCCAAAGCGGCAGCCAAGAGACCCAGTACTTC.

There are a few counts of this clone. This chain joins TRBV7-9 and TRBJ1-2; 7 bases are a match to TRBD1. Germline trimming cut 4 bases from V and 1 base from J; bases unmatched to any gene: 6. The CDR3 has 15 amino acids. Germline V gene sequence: CDR1 SEHNR, CDR2 FQNEAQ (reference sequence). The CDR3 nucleotides are TGTGCCAGCAGCTGGCCGACAGGGTTTAACTATGGCTACACCTTC. Translating it yields CASSWPTGFNYGYTF.

As regards this clone: At the DNA level, this CDR3 is encoded by other sequences in the same sample as well. J is TRBJ1-1 and V is TRBV19; no clear D. The germline V and J ends were trimmed by 3 bases and 0 bases, with 5 bases remaining between them. The CDR3 is 13 amino acids. Germline V gene lookup returns CDR1 LNHDA and CDR2 SQIVND (reference sequence). The DNA for the CDR3 is TGTGCCAGTAGTATTGCAGTGAACACTGAAGCTTTCTTT. It translates to CASSIAVNTEAFF.

The J gene is TRBJ1-1, the V gene TRBV30; no definite D call. Per the germline V gene, CDR1 is GTSNPN and CDR2 is SVGIG (reference sequence). The CDR3 extends over 13 amino acids. V shed 5 bases and J shed 10 bases, with 20 bases lying between them. The CDR3 nucleotides read TGTGCCTGGGAGACCACGGCAGGCTTAGGAGCTTTCTTT. Encoded protein: CAWETTAGLGAFF.

The chain links TRBV19 to TRBJ2-3; 12 bases line up with TRBD2. Per germline, CDR1 LNHDA and CDR2 SQIVND (reference sequence). Germline trimming cut 5 bases from V and 4 bases from J; bases unmatched to any gene: 7. There are 16 residues in the CDR3. CDR3 DNA sequence: TGTGCCAGTAGTTGGGCTAGCGGGGGGGCTTCAGATACGCAGTATTTT. This codes for CASSWASGGASDTQYF.

This chain joins TRBV4-2 and TRBJ1-2; 10 bases line up with TRBD1. The germline V gene has CDR1 LGHNA and CDR2 YNFKEQ. The V and J ends lost 5 bases and 4 bases, in that order; junction bases with no gene match: 1. The CDR3 has 13 amino acids. As DNA, the CDR3 is TGTGCCAGCAGCGGGGACAGGGGCTATGGCTACACCTTC. This gives the protein CASSGDRGYGYTF.

This clone was seen a handful of times. The gene calls are TRBV6-5 and TRBJ2-7; TRBD2 is a possible D gene (6 bases). The CDR3 runs to 14 residues. Germline assignment: CDR1 MNHEY and CDR2 SVGAGI. V lost 2 bases to trimming and J lost 3 bases, with 11 bases between them. CDR3: CASSYGYGSYEQYF. Here the CDR3 DNA reads TGTGCCAGCAGTTACGGGTACGGGAGCTACGAGCAGTACTTC.

This clone was counted once. The V and J genes are TRBV11-2 and TRBJ2-7, with 7 positions matching TRBD2. There are 16 residues in the CDR3. Trimming at V came to 0 bases and at J to 1 base, leaving 6 bases not matched to a gene. Germline V gene sequence: CDR1 SGHAT, CDR2 FQNNGV. The CDR3 loop reads CASSLERGLVSYEQYF. DNA for the CDR3: TGTGCCAGCAGCTTAGAGCGGGGGTTGGTTTCCTACGAGCAGTACTTC.

This clone showed up just once. The chain couples TRBV18 to TRBJ2-7, with D perhaps TRBD1 (5 bases). Trimming stripped 6 bases from V and 3 bases from J, with 12 bases between. In germline, CDR1 is KGHSH, CDR2 LQKENI. The CDR3 is made up of 13 amino acids. CDR3 nucleotide sequence: TGTGCCAGCTCCTTACAGGACGTCTACGAGCAGTACTTC. It yields the protein CASSLQDVYEQYF.

The chain combines TRBV5-1 with TRBJ2-7; 9 positions match TRBD1. This CDR3 is built from 14 residues. Losses at the gene ends were 4 bases for V and 9 bases for J; bases not matched to a gene: 11. Looked up from germline, CDR1 is SGHRS and CDR2 is YFSETQ. The CDR3 DNA is TGCGCCAGCAGCCCCCGGGACAGGGTCGTTGGGCAGTACTTC. It is translated as CASSPRDRVVGQYF. Drawing the rest from reference TRBV5-1 and TRBJ2-7, the complete variable domain is KAGVTQTPRYLIKTRGQQVTLSCSPISGHRSVSWYQQTPGQGLQFLFEYFSETQRNKGNFPGRFSGRQFSNSRSEMNVSTLELGDSALYLCASSPRDRVVGQYFGPGTRLTVT.

The chain recombines TRBV11-2 with TRBJ2-2; D uncertain. This CDR3 comprises 18 residues. The germline CDR1 and CDR2 sequences are SGHAT and FQNNGV. V gave up 0 bases and J gave up 0 bases, with 14 bases separating them. CDR3 nucleotide sequence: TGTGCCAGCAGCTTAGAGTATGGGCTGACAACGAACACCGGGGAGCTGTTTTTT. Its translation is CASSLEYGLTTNTGELFF.

The rearrangement links TRBV19 to TRBJ2-7; 10 bases agree with TRBD1. The CDR3 runs to 14 residues. The germline gives CDR1 LNHDA, CDR2 SQIVND (reference sequence). J lost 5 bases, V lost 5 bases, and 6 bases had no gene match. This CDR3 is CASSPDRGNNEQYF. The CDR3 DNA follows: TGTGCCAGTAGTCCGGACAGGGGGAACAACGAGCAGTACTTC.

This sequence joins TRBV5-1 and TRBJ1-2; possible D gene TRBD1, 5 bases. Trimming left V 7 bases short and J 3 bases short, with 13 bases between. Germline CDR1 and CDR2: SGHRS and YFSETQ. The length of the CDR3 is 13 residues. The chain's CDR3 is CASGDREDYGYTF. The CDR3 DNA reads TGCGCCAGCGGTGACAGAGAGGACTATGGCTACACCTTC. Using reference TRBV5-1 and TRBJ1-2 for the parts outside the CDR3, the full variable domain is KAGVTQTPRYLIKTRGQQVTLSCSPISGHRSVSWYQQTPGQGLQFLFEYFSETQRNKGNFPGRFSGRQFSNSRSEMNVSTLELGDSALYLCASGDREDYGYTFGSGTRLTVV.

The chain joins TRBV28 to TRBJ1-2, with D hard to call. Per the germline V gene, CDR1 is MDHEN and CDR2 is SYDVKM. The V and J ends lost 9 bases and 5 bases respectively, with 13 bases between them. The CDR3 consists of 12 residues. The CDR3 coding sequence is TGTGCCAGGGAGGAGTCCCATTATGGCTACACCTTC. This codes for CAREESHYGYTF.

The chain employs TRBV7-7 and TRBJ2-7; D remains unclear. CDR3 length equals 14 residues. V was clipped by 5 bases and J by 2 bases, with 13 bases between them. The germline V gene has CDR1 SSHAT and CDR2 FNYEAQ (reference sequence). CDR3 region: CASSLGPPPYEQYF. CDR3 nucleotides: TGTGCCAGCAGCCTGGGCCCCCCTCCCTACGAGCAGTACTTC.

This clone was detected only once. The chain joins TRBV6-5 to TRBJ2-2, with D unclear. Germline assignment: CDR1 MNHEY and CDR2 SVGAGI. The CDR3 is 12 residues long. V dropped 7 bases and J dropped 4 bases, with 7 bases sitting between them. CDR3 nucleotide sequence: TGTGCCAGCACCCCCTCCACCGGGGAGCTGTTTTTT. This encodes CASTPSTGELFF.

V and J are TRBV7-2 and TRBJ1-2, with unresolved D. Germline CDR1 SGHTA, CDR2 FQGNSA. Trimming took 1 base from V and 13 from J, leaving 16 bases between them. The CDR3 spans 13 residues. CDR3 DNA: TGTGCCAGCAGCTTAGGAGAGGAGAGAGTTCGCACCTTC. Translated, it gives CASSLGEERVRTF.

J is TRBJ1-3 and V is TRBV5-6; no clear D. Germline-derived CDR1 and CDR2 are SGHDT and YYEEEE. The V end lost 1 base, the J end lost 2 bases, and 7 bases lay between the germline ends. The CDR3 covers 14 residues. In nucleotides, the CDR3 is TGTGCCAGCAGCTTGTCTGGCACTGGAAACACCATATATTTT. Translated, it gives CASSLSGTGNTIYF.

The genes are TRBV5-5 and TRBJ2-7; TRBD1 aligns across 7 bases. Germline V CDR1 and CDR2: SGHKS, YYEKEE (reference sequence). This CDR3 contains 16 residues. V gave up 2 bases and J gave up 5 bases; unmatched junction bases: 13. Here the CDR3 reads CASSLTPGGSSDEQYF. DNA of the CDR3: TGTGCCAGCAGCTTAACACCAGGGGGTTCATCGGACGAGCAGTACTTC.

This clone has a single count. This sequence joins TRBV18 and TRBJ1-1; D unclear. The V gene lost 0 bases and the J gene lost 3 bases, with 11 bases spanning the gap. The CDR3 contains 15 residues. Per the germline V gene, CDR1 is KGHSH and CDR2 is LQKENI. The CDR3 sequence: CASSPPGLTDTEAFF. The CDR3 DNA is TGTGCCAGCTCACCACCGGGTCTCACAGACACTGAAGCTTTCTTT.